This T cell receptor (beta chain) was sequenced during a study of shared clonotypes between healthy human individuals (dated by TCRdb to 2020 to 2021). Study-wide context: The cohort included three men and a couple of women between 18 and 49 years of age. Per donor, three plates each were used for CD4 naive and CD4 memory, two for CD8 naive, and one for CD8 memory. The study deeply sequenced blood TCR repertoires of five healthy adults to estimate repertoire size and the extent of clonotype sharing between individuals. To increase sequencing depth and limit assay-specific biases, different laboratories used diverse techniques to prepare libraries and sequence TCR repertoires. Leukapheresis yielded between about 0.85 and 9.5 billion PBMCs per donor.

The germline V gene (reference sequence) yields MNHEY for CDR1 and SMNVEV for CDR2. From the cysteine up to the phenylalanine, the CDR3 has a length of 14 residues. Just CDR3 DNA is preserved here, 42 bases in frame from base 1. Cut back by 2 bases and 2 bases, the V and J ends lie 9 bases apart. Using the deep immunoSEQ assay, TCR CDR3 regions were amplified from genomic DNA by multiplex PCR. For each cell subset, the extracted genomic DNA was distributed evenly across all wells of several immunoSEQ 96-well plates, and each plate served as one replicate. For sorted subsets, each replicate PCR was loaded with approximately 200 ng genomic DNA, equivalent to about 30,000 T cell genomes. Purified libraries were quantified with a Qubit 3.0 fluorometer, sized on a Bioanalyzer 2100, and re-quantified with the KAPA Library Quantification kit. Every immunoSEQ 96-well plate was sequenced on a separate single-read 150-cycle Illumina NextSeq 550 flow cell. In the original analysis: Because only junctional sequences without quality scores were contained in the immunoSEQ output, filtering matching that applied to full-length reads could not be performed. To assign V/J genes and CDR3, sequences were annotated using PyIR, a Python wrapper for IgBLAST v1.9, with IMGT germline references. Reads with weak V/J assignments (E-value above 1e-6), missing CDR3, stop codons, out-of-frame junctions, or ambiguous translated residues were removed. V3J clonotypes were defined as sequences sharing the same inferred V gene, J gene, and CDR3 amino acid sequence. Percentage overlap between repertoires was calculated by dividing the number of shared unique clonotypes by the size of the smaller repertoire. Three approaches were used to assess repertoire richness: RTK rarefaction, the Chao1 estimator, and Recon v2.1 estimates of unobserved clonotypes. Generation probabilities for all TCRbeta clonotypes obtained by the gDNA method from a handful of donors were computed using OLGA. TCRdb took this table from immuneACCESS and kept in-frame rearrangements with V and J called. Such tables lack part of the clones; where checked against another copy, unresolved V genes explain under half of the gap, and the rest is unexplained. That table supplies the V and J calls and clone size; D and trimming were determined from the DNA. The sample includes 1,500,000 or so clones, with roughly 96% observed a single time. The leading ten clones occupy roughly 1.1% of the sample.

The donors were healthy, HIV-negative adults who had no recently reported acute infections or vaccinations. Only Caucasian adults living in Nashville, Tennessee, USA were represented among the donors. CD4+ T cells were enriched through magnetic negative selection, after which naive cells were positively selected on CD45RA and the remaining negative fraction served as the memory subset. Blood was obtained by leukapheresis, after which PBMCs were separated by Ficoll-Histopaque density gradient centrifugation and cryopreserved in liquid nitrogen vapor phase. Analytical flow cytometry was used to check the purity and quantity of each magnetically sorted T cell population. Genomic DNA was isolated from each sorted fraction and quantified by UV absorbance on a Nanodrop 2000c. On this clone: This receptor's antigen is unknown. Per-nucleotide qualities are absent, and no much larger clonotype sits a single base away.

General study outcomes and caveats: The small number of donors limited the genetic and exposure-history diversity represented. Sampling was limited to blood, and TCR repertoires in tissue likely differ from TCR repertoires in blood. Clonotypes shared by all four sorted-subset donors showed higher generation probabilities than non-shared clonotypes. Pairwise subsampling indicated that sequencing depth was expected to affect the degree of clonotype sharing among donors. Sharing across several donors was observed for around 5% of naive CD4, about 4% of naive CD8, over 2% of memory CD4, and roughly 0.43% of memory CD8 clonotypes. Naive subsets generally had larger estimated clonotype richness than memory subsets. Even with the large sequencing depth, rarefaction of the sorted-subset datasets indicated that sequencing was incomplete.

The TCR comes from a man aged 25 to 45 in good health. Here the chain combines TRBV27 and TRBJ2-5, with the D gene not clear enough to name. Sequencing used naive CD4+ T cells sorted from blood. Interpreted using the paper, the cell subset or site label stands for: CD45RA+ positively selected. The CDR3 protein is CASSLPLLQETQYF. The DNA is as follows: TGTGCCAGCAGTTTACCTCTGCTACAAGAGACCCAGTACTTC.